This TCR beta chain was found in a study of T-cell reconstitution after alpha-beta-depleted transplantation in children. Unique molecular identifiers featured in how the TCRbeta library was prepared. Each CDR3 protein is one row after TCRdb ran MiXCR on the PCR reads. The sample consists of around 600,000 distinct CDR3 sequences, about 11% of them appearing once. This clonotype was picked up a small number of times. Germline CDR1 SGHTA, CDR2 FQGTGA. After removal of 6 bases from V and 7 bases from J, the junction contained 7 bases not matched to a gene. The CDR3 has 14 residues. The specimen comprised PBMCs from the stem cell graft donor, sampled from the stem cell graft. This rearrangement joins TRBV7-3 to TRBJ2-1, with 9 bases that match TRBD2. The TCR originated in a human donor who donated a stem cell graft to a child with acute myeloid leukemia. The CDR3, as DNA: TGTGCCAGCAGTCCTATAAGCGGGGGGAATGAGCAGTTCTTC. Protein sequence: CASSPISGGNEQFF.